Listed here is a single T cell receptor (beta chain). Its antigen is still unknown. The sample originates from a study of CD8 T cells in Susac syndrome. The study, taken as a whole, reports: Peak Susac CD8+ clonal expansion was seen in TEMRA cells and active patients.

TCR beta sequencing was performed on blood CD8+ and CD4+ T cells. TEMRA cells were FACS-enriched and CD8+ and CD4+ T cells negatively isolated. Random hexamers were used to reverse transcribe roughly 0.5 to 1 ug of RNA. Amplification of TCR beta CDR3 was carried out by immunoSEQ multiplex PCR, which covered 54 Vbeta and 13 Jbeta segments. Via MiXCR, TCRdb re-called the immunoSEQ multiplex PCR reads, giving one row per CDR3 protein. The sample includes about 75,000 distinct CDR3 sequences, approximately 93% of them seen just once. The sequence derives from a human donor with Susac syndrome. The sample was CD8+ T cells from PBMCs.

This CDR3 reads CSAPVVGVGQPQHF. The CDR3 DNA sequence: TGCAGTGCCCCGGTGGTAGGGGTCGGCCAGCCCCAGCATTTT. The chain couples TRBV20-1 to TRBJ1-5; possibly TRBD1 for D (5 bases). V lost 6 bases and J 7 bases, leaving 19 bases between the germline ends. The germline V gene has CDR1 DFQATT and CDR2 SNEGSKA (reference sequence). The CDR3 is made up of 14 amino acids.